The 24 T cell receptor beta chains reported below all come from one sample, sequenced in a study of cytomegalovirus exposure and HLA in healthy donors. With 60 Vbeta and 13 Jbeta primers, the PCR was carried out. Assay: immunoSEQ multiplex PCR; the TCRdb copy retains only in-frame clones and omits some. The data show around 120,000 clones, with roughly 80% seen just once and approximately 6% held by the top ten. The specimen sequenced was PBMCs. The receptors here all came from a woman aged 40 to 49 in good health and CMV-seronegative.

V and J are TRBV28 and TRBJ2-7; the match to TRBD1 covers 7 bases. Germline CDR1 is MDHEN and CDR2 is SYDVKM. The CDR3 length is 16 residues. The V segment lost 2 bases and the J segment 2 bases; nucleotides outside the gene matches: 9. As DNA, the CDR3 is TGTGCCAGCAGTTTAGTTTTGGGGACAGCACCCTACGAGCAGTACTTC. Its protein product is CASSLVLGTAPYEQYF.

The V gene is TRBV4-3, the J gene TRBJ1-4; 9 bases align to TRBD1. The ends lost 1 base at V and 4 bases at J; junction bases unmatched: 7. Germline V gene sequence: CDR1 LGHNA, CDR2 YSLEER. The CDR3 covers 17 residues. CDR3 residues: CASSQAGGTGINEKLFF. CDR3 DNA sequence: TGCGCCAGCAGCCAAGCGGGGGGGACAGGGATTAATGAAAAACTGTTTTTT.

This clone was counted between two and nine times. This chain joins TRBV4-1 and TRBJ2-5; the D gene is possibly TRBD2 (5 bases). Germline CDR1 is MGHRA and CDR2 is YSYEKL. The CDR3 spans 13 residues. V lost 4 bases and J lost 3, with 9 bases in between. The CDR3 DNA reads as TGCGCCAGCAGCCTGACTACAGAAGAGACCCAGTACTTC. Residues: CASSLTTEETQYF.

This chain connects TRBV9 to TRBJ2-3; 11 nucleotides align to TRBD2. With 4 bases clipped from V and 5 bases from J, the junction kept 6 bases outside the gene matches. CDR1 and CDR2 from the germline V gene are SGDLS and YYNGEE. This CDR3 spans 15 amino acids. CDR3 protein: CASSTDGTSGDTQYF. Here the CDR3 DNA reads TGTGCCAGCAGCACTGACGGGACTAGCGGAGATACGCAGTATTTT.

This chain joins TRBV29-1 and TRBJ2-3; 7 bases map to TRBD2. The germline CDR1 and CDR2 sequences are SQVTM and ANQGSEA. The ends lost 7 bases at V and 2 bases at J; junction bases unmatched: 9. The CDR3 totals 14 residues. The CDR3 here is CSAGRGEVTDTQYF. The CDR3 region has the DNA TGCAGCGCCGGACGGGGGGAAGTCACAGATACGCAGTATTTT.

The chain is built from TRBV28 and TRBJ2-7; D may be TRBD1 (8 bases). V lost 5 bases and J 4 bases, leaving 15 bases between the germline ends. This CDR3 region has 14 residues. Germline CDR1 reads MDHEN; CDR2 reads SYDVKM. The CDR3 loop is CASSNGQGGYEQYF. DNA of the CDR3: TGTGCCAGCAGTAACGGACAGGGAGGGTACGAGCAGTACTTC. Combining the CDR3 with reference TRBV28 and TRBJ2-7 gives the whole variable domain DVKVTQSSRYLVKRTGEKVFLECVQDMDHENMFWYRQDPGLGLRLIYFSYDVKMKEKGDIPEGYSVSREKKERFSLILESASTNQTSMYLCASSNGQGGYEQYFGPGTRLTVT.

CDR3 amino acids: CASSSGTGLNEQFF. For the CDR3, the DNA is TGTGCCAGTAGTTCCGGGACAGGGCTCAATGAGCAGTTCTTC. The chain is built from TRBV19 and TRBJ2-1; 9 nucleotides line up with TRBD1. The V segment lost 5 bases and the J segment 6 bases; nucleotides outside the gene matches: 5. This CDR3 comprises 14 residues. Germline CDR1 reads LNHDA; CDR2 reads SQIVND (reference sequence).

The genes are TRBV7-9 and TRBJ1-5, with D maybe TRBD1 (6 bases). This CDR3 contains 15 residues. The germline V gene has CDR1 SEHNR and CDR2 FQNEAQ (reference sequence). Trimming took off 3 bases at V and 5 bases at J, with 14 bases between the two ends. CDR3 loop: CASSFGTLYDQPQHF. DNA for the CDR3: TGTGCCAGCAGCTTCGGGACACTCTACGATCAGCCCCAGCATTTT.

The CDR3: CASDPGQGFNEQFF. The CDR3 nucleotides read TGTGCCAGTGATCCGGGACAGGGTTTCAATGAGCAGTTCTTC. The chain is built from TRBV19 and TRBJ2-1, with TRBD1 identical over 9 bases. V lost 8 bases to trimming and J lost 6 bases; unmatched junction nucleotides: 8. The CDR3 is made up of 14 amino acids. Germline CDR1 is LNHDA and CDR2 is SQIVND (reference sequence).

V gene TRBV4-1 combines with J gene TRBJ1-5; a possible D gene is TRBD1 (6 bases). The germline V gene has CDR1 MGHRA and CDR2 YSYEKL. The V and J ends lost 4 bases and 0 bases respectively, with 10 bases between them. There are 15 residues in the CDR3. The CDR3 region is CASSRQVISNQPQHF. CDR3 nucleotides: TGCGCCAGCAGCCGACAGGTTATTAGCAATCAGCCCCAGCATTTT.

The chain employs TRBV15 and TRBJ2-1, with 9 positions matching TRBD2. The CDR3 extends over 20 amino acids. The V and J ends lost 1 base and 0 bases, in that order; junction bases with no gene match: 13. Germline values: CDR1 LNHNV, CDR2 YYDKDF (reference sequence). This CDR3 is CATSRVSATSGRSSYNEQFF. CDR3 DNA: TGTGCCACCAGCAGAGTGTCTGCGACTAGCGGACGGAGCTCCTACAATGAGCAGTTCTTC.

The DNA of the CDR3 is TGTGCCAGCAGCCCGTACAAGGACAGAAAAGAGACCCAGTACTTC. It codes for CASSPYKDRKETQYF. The gene calls are TRBV7-3 and TRBJ2-5, with D maybe TRBD1 (6 bases). Germline V gene data show CDR1 as SGHTA and CDR2 as FQGTGA. The CDR3 has 15 residues. Trimming stripped 5 bases from V and 3 bases from J, with 16 bases between.

The chain joins TRBV10-3 to TRBJ2-5; 7 bases agree with TRBD2. The J call may be faulty, since TRBJ2-7 better matches the DNA end. Germline V gives CDR1 ENHRY, CDR2 SYGVKD. This CDR3 comprises 13 residues. The CDR3 DNA reads as TGTGCCATCAGGGGGAGGGCCTCCTACGAGCAGTACTTC. Residues: CAIRGRASYEQYF.

The chain employs TRBV28 and TRBJ1-2; 8 bases map to TRBD1. Germline V lookup: CDR1 MDHEN, CDR2 SYDVKM. The CDR3 loop spans 16 amino acids. The V and J ends lost 2 bases and 5 bases, in that order; junction bases with no gene match: 10. CDR3 protein: CASSLGTAGGEYGYTF. For the CDR3, the DNA is TGTGCCAGCAGTTTAGGGACGGCAGGGGGCGAGTATGGCTACACCTTC.

J is TRBJ1-2 and V is TRBV28; TRBD1 is a possible D gene (5 bases). Trimming took off 2 bases at V and 4 bases at J, with 17 bases between the two ends. This CDR3 contains 16 residues. Germline CDR1 is MDHEN and CDR2 is SYDVKM. CDR3 amino acids: CASSLPVAGQGYGYTF. The CDR3 nucleotides are TGTGCCAGCAGTTTACCCGTGGCGGGGCAGGGCTATGGCTACACCTTC.

The chain employs TRBV11-3 and TRBJ2-1; 7 bases are shared with TRBD2. Trimming cost V 1 base and J 8 bases; bases outside gene matches: 8. This CDR3 has 15 amino acids. The germline V gene has CDR1 SGHNT and CDR2 YENEEA. The CDR3 DNA is TGTGCCAGCAGCTTAGGGCTAGCGGCCGCTGATGAGCAGTTCTTC. Protein sequence: CASSLGLAAADEQFF.

CDR3 sequence reads: CASSFHATYEQYF. CDR3 coding DNA: TGTGCCAGCAGTTTTCATGCTACCTACGAGCAGTACTTC. The V call is TRBV28, the J call TRBJ2-7; no definite D call. The germline V and J ends were trimmed by 3 bases and 2 bases, with 8 bases remaining between them. The germline V gene encodes CDR1 MDHEN and CDR2 SYDVKM. The CDR3 runs to 13 residues.

This sequence joins TRBV27 and TRBJ2-7; D possibly corresponds to TRBD2 (6 bases). From germline, CDR1 is MNHEY and CDR2 SMNVEV (reference sequence). V dropped 6 bases and J dropped 4 bases, with 16 bases sitting between them. CDR3 length: 14 residues. DNA for the CDR3: TGTGCCAGCAGCTGGACTGGGGGGTTATACGAGCAGTACTTC. It codes for CASSWTGGLYEQYF.

The sample holds one count of this clone. The rearrangement joins TRBV18 to TRBJ1-3; 8 nucleotides line up with TRBD1. Unmatched junction bases numbered 3, after V lost 1 base and J lost 7 bases. CDR3 size: 14 residues. Germline values: CDR1 KGHSH, CDR2 LQKENI. Here the CDR3 reads CASSPRQGLNTIYF. CDR3 bases: TGTGCCAGCTCACCACGACAGGGGTTGAACACCATATATTTT.

This rearrangement joins TRBV6-4 to TRBJ1-5; D is unresolved. Trimming pared 2 bases from V and 0 bases from J, leaving 11 bases between. Germline V lookup: CDR1 MRHNA, CDR2 SNTAGT. The CDR3 covers 16 residues. The CDR3 DNA is TGTGCCAGCAGTGACGCGGTAACGGATAGCAATCAGCCCCAGCATTTT. This translates into CASSDAVTDSNQPQHF.

The gene calls are TRBV9 and TRBJ2-7, with TRBD1 identical over 8 bases. J was trimmed by 4 bases and V by 2 bases; bases with no gene match: 8. This CDR3 has 15 residues. Per the germline V gene, CDR1 is SGDLS and CDR2 is YYNGEE. CDR3 DNA: TGTGCCAGCAGCGTCTACGGACAGGGTACATACGAGCAGTACTTC. Protein: CASSVYGQGTYEQYF.

This chain uses TRBV28 with TRBJ2-5, with 9 bases lining up with TRBD2. CDR1 and CDR2 (germline): MDHEN, SYDVKM. This CDR3 is 15 amino acids long. V was pared by 10 bases and J by 5 bases, with 14 bases of the junction left unmatched. CDR3 DNA: TGTGCCACCGGCCCAGCGGGAGGTCGGTCGGAGACCCAGTACTTC. Its translation: CATGPAGGRSETQYF.

The chain is built from TRBV13 and TRBJ2-7; 9 positions match TRBD1. Trimming cost V 4 bases and J 6 bases; bases outside gene matches: 7. The CDR3 consists of 14 residues. Germline CDR1 is PRHDT and CDR2 is FYEKMQ (reference sequence). The CDR3 loop is CASSWGQGLGEQYF. The CDR3 nucleotides are TGTGCCAGCAGCTGGGGACAGGGTTTGGGCGAGCAGTACTTC.

V gene TRBV7-2 combines with J gene TRBJ1-2; D may be TRBD1 (6 bases). Germline V CDR1 and CDR2: SGHTA, FQGNSA. The CDR3 runs to 15 residues. The V gene lost 4 bases and the J gene lost 6 bases, with 18 bases spanning the gap. CDR3: CASSSYRVSEHGYTF. Written as DNA, the CDR3 is TGTGCCAGCAGCTCGTACAGGGTTTCCGAGCATGGCTACACCTTC.